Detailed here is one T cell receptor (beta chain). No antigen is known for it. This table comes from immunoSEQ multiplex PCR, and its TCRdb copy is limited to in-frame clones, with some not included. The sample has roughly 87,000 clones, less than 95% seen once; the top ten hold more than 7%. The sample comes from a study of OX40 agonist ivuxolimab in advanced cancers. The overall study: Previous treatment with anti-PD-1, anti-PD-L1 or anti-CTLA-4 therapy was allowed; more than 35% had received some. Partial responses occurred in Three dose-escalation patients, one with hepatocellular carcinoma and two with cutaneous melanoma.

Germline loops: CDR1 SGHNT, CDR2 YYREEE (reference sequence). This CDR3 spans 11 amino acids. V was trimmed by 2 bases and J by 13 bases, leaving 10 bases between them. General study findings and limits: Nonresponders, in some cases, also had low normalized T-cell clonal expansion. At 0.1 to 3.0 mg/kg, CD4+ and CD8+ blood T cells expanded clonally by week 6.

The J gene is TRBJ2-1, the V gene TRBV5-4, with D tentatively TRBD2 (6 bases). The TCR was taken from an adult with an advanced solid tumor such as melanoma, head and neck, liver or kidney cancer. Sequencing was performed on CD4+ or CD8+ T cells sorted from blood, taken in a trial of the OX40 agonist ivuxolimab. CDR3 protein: CASSFAGSQFF. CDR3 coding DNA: TGTGCCAGCAGCTTTGCGGGAAGTCAGTTCTTC.